The clone carrying this T cell receptor (beta chain) has a handful of counts. Libraries were prepared by immunoSEQ multiplex PCR; TCRdb keeps only in-frame clonotypes and omits some of them. Of 730,000 or so clones listed, 72% were seen once; the top ten hold approximately 1.8%. This entry comes from a study of shared clonotypes between healthy human individuals. This CDR3 has 15 amino acids. Germline CDR1 reads SEHNR; CDR2 reads FQNEAQ (reference sequence). V lost 5 bases and J 0 bases, leaving 11 bases between the germline ends. Sequenced input: memory CD4+ T cells sorted from blood. Subset: CD45RA-negative fraction. The TCR was taken from a woman aged 25 to 39 in good health. The chain carries TRBV7-9 and TRBJ2-1; possibly TRBD2 for D (5 bases). The CDR3, as DNA: TGTGCCAGCAGCCAAGTTGGGAGCTCCTACAATGAGCAGTTCTTC. Translation: CASSQVGSSYNEQFF.